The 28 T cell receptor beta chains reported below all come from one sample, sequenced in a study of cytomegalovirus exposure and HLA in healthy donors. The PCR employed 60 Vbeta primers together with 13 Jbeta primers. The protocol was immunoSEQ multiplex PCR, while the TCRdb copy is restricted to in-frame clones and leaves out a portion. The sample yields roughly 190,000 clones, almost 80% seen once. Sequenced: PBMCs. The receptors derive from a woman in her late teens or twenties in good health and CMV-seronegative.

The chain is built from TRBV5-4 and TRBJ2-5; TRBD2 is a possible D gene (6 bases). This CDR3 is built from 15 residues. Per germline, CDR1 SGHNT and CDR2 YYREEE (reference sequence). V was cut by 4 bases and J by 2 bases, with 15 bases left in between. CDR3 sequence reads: CASSTPAGTQETQYF. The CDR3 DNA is TGTGCCAGCAGCACCCCAGCGGGTACACAAGAGACCCAGTACTTC.

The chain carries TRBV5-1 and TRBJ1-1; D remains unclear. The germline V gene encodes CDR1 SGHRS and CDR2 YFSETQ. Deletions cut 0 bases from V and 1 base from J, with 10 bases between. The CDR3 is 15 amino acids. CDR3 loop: CASSLVARRNTEAFF. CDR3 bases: TGCGCCAGCAGCTTGGTCGCGCGGAGGAACACTGAAGCTTTCTTT.

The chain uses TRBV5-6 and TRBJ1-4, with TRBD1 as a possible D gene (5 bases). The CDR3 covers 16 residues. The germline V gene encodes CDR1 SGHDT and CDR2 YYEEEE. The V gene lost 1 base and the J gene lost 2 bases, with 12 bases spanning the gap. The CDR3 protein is CASSLSGAGTNEKLFF. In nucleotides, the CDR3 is TGTGCCAGCAGCTTGTCAGGCGCAGGGACTAATGAAAAACTGTTTTTT.

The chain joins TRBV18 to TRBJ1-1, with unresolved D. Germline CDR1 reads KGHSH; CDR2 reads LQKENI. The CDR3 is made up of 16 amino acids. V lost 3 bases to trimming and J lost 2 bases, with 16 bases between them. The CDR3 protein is CASSPQSGRINTEAFF. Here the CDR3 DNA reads TGTGCCAGCTCACCGCAGAGCGGACGGATTAACACTGAAGCTTTCTTT.

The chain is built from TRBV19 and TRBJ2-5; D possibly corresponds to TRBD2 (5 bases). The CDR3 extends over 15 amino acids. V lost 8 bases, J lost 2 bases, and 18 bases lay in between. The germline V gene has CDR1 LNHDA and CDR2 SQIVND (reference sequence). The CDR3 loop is CASSLRTGGQETQYF. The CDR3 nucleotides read TGTGCCAGTTCGCTCCGGACCGGAGGACAAGAGACCCAGTACTTC.

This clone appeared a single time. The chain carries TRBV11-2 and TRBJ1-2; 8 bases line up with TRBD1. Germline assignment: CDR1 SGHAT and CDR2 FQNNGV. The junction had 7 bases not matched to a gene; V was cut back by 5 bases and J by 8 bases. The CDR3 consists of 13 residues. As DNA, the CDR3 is TGTGCCAGCAGCCCAGTGACAGGGGAAGGCTACACCTTC. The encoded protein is CASSPVTGEGYTF.

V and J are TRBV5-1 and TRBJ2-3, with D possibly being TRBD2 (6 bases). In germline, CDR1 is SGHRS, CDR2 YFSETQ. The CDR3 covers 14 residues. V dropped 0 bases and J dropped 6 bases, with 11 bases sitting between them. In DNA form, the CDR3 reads TGCGCCAGCAGCTTGGCCCCGGGAGTGGATACGCAGTATTTT. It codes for CASSLAPGVDTQYF.

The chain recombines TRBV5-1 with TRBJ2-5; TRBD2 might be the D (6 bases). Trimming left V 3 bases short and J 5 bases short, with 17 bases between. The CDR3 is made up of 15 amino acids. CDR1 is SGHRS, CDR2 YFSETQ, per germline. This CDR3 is CASSWGDAGSETQYF. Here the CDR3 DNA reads TGCGCCAGCAGCTGGGGGGATGCAGGGTCCGAGACCCAGTACTTC.

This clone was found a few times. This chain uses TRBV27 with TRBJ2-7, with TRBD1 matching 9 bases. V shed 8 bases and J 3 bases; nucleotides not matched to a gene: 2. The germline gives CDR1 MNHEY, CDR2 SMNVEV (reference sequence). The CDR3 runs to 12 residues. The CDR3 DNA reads TGTGCCAGCGGGACAGGGTTCTACGAGCAGTACTTC. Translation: CASGTGFYEQYF.

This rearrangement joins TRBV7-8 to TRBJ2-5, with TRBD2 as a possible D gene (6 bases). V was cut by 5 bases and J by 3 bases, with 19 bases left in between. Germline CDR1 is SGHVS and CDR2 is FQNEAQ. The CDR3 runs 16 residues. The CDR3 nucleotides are TGTGCCAGCAGCGTGTGGGACTCGATCCCGGAAGAGACCCAGTACTTC. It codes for CASSVWDSIPEETQYF.

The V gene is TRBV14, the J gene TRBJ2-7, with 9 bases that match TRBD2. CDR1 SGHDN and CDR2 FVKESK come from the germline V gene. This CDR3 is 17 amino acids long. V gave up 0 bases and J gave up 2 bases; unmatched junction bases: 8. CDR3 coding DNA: TGTGCCAGCAGCCAAGAGGGCGCAAGCGGGGGGCCCTACGAGCAGTACTTC. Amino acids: CASSQEGASGGPYEQYF.

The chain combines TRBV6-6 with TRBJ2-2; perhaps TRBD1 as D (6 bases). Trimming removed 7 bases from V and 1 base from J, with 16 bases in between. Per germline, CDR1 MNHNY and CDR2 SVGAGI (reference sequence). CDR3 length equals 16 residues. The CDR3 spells CASNTGKGGNTGELFF. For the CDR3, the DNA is TGTGCCAGCAATACGGGGAAAGGGGGGAACACCGGGGAGCTGTTTTTT.

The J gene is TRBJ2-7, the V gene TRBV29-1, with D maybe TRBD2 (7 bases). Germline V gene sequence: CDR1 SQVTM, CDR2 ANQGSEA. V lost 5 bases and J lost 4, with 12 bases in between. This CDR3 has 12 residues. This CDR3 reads CSVRGGQYEQYF. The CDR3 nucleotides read TGCAGCGTTCGCGGGGGCCAGTACGAGCAGTACTTC.

Here the CDR3 DNA reads TGCGCCAGCAGCTTAGGTGGACAGGGGCGTACTAATGAAAAACTGTTTTTT. Its protein is CASSLGGQGRTNEKLFF. The rearrangement links TRBV5-1 to TRBJ1-4; the match to TRBD1 covers 9 bases. The length of the CDR3 is 17 residues. V lost 2 bases, J lost 2 bases, and 7 bases stayed unmatched. The germline V gene encodes CDR1 SGHRS and CDR2 YFSETQ.

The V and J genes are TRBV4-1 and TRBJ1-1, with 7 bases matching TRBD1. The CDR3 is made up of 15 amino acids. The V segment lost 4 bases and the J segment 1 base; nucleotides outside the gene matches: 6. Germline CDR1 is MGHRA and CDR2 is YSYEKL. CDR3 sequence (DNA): TGCGCCAGCAGCCGAGAGGGACAGAGGAACACTGAAGCTTTCTTT. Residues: CASSREGQRNTEAFF.

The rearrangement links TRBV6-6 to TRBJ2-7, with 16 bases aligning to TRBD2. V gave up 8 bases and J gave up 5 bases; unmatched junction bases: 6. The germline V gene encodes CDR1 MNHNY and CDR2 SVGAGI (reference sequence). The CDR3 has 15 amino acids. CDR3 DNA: TGTGCCAGCCGGGGACTAGCGGGGGGGCCGCACGAGCAGTACTTC. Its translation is CASRGLAGGPHEQYF.

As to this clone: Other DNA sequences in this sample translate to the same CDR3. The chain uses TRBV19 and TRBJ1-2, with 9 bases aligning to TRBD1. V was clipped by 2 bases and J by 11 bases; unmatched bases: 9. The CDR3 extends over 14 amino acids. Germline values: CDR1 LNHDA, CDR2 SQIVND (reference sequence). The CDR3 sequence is CASSIRDRDKGYTF. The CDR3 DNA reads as TGTGCCAGTAGTATACGGGACAGGGATAAAGGTTACACCTTC. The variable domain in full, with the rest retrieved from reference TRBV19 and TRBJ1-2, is DGGITQSPKYLFRKEGQNVTLSCEQNLNHDAMYWYRQDPGQGLRLIYYSQIVNDFQKGDIAEGYSVSREKKESFPLTVTSAQKNPTAFYLCASSIRDRDKGYTFGSGTRLTVV.

CDR3 amino acids: CASSLGSSGRSTDTQYF. The CDR3 DNA follows: TGTGCCAGCAGTCTAGGATCTAGCGGGAGGAGCACAGATACGCAGTATTTT. The chain links TRBV28 to TRBJ2-3; 11 bases match TRBD2. CDR1 and CDR2 from the germline V gene are MDHEN and SYDVKM. The CDR3 totals 17 residues. The J segment lost 0 bases and the V segment lost 5 bases, leaving 7 bases of the junction unmatched.

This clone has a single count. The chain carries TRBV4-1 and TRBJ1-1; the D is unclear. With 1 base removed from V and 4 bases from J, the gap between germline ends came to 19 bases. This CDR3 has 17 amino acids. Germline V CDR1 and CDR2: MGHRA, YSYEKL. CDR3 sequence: CASSQGKARSFRTEAFF. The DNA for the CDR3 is TGCGCCAGCAGCCAAGGTAAGGCCAGGTCCTTTCGCACTGAAGCTTTCTTT.

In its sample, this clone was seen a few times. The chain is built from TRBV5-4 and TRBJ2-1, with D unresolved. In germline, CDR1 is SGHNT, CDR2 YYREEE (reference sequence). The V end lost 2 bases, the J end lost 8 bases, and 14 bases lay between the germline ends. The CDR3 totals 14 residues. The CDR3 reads CASSLSAVGDEQFF. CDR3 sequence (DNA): TGTGCCAGCAGCTTAAGCGCGGTCGGCGATGAGCAGTTCTTC.

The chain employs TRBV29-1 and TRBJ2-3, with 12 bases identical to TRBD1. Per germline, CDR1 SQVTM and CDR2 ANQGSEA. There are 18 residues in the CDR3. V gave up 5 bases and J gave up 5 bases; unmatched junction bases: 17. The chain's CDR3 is CSVFVPRPGQGAGDTQYF. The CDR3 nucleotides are TGCAGCGTTTTTGTTCCTCGGCCGGGACAGGGGGCGGGAGATACGCAGTATTTT.

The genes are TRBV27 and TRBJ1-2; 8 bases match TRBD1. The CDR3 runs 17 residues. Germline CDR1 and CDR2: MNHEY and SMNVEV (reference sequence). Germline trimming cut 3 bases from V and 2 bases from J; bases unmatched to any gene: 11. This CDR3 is CASSFWGAGGGNYGYTF. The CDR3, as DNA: TGTGCCAGCAGTTTTTGGGGGGCAGGGGGCGGCAACTATGGCTACACCTTC.

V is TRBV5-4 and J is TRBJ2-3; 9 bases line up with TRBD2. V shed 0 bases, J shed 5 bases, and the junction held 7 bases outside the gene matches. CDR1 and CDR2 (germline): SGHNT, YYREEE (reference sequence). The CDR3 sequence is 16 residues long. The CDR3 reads CASSLVAGGLEDTQYF. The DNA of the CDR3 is TGTGCCAGCAGCTTGGTGGCGGGGGGGTTGGAAGATACGCAGTATTTT.

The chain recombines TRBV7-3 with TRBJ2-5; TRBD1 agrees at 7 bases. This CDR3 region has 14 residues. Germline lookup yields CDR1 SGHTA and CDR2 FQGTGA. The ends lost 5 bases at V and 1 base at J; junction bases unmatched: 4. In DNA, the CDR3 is TGTGCCAGCAGCGGGGACAGCTTCCAAGAGACCCAGTACTTC. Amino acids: CASSGDSFQETQYF.

The CDR3 DNA sequence: TGTGCCAGCAGTCCGGGGACAGTCTATGGCTACACCTTC. Protein product: CASSPGTVYGYTF. The genes are TRBV2 and TRBJ1-2, with 7 bases fitting TRBD1. This CDR3 is 13 amino acids long. Trimming cost V 5 bases and J 4 bases; bases outside gene matches: 4. Germline V gene sequence: CDR1 SNHLY, CDR2 FYNNEI.

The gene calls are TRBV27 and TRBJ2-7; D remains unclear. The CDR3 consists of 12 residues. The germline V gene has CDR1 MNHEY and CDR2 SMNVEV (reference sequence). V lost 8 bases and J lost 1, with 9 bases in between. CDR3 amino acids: CASAGSSYEQYF. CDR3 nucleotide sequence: TGTGCCAGCGCCGGGTCATCCTACGAGCAGTACTTC.

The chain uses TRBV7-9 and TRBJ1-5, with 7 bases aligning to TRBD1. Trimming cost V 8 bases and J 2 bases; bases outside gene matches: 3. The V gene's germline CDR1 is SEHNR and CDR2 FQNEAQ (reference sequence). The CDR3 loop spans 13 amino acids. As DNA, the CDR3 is TGTGCCAGCTCCGGGACAGGCAATCAGCCCCAGCATTTT. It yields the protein CASSGTGNQPQHF. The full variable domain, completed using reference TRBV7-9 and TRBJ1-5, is DTGVSQNPRHKITKRGQNVTFRCDPISEHNRLYWYRQTLGQGPEFLTYFQNEAQLEKSRLLSDRFSAERPKGSFSTLEIQRTEQGDSAMYLCASSGTGNQPQHFGDGTRLSIL.

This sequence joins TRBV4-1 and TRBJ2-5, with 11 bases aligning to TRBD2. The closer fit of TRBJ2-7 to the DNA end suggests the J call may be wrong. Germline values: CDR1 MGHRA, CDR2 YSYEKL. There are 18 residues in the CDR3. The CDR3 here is CASSQVRLAGGLPYEQYF. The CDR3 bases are TGCGCCAGCAGCCAAGTCCGCCTAGCGGGGGGCCTTCCCTACGAGCAGTACTTC.